Listed below are T cell receptor beta chains from one sample, sequenced in a study of PD-1 blockade in classical Hodgkin lymphoma. Profiling relied on immunoSEQ multiplex PCR, and the TCRdb table lists in-frame clones only, not all of them. The sample yields 25,000 to 35,000 clones, approximately 85% seen once. The sample was CD4+ T cells from blood, taken before the fourth cycle of nivolumab. The receptors stem from a human donor with classical Hodgkin lymphoma. Both conserved end residues are trimmed from each CDR3. Each record gives: J gene, V gene, clone size, CDR3 protein. Size is stated for part of the rows, as once, few or many counts, or as a class when the clone is expanded.

>TRBJ2-3|TRBV4-2|once
ASSQGGTYTDTQY
>TRBJ2-1|TRBV19|NA
ASSATGTSVEQF
>TRBJ2-1|TRBV11-2|NA
ASSHRLADNEQF
>TRBJ2-1|TRBV19|NA
ASSLSPVGGEQF
>TRBJ2-1|TRBV5-4|NA
ASSSIDGRGDEQF
>TRBJ2-2|TRBV5-6|few
ASSRDRPLPGELF
>TRBJ1-2|TRBV28|NA
ASSSGQLPNYGYT
>TRBJ1-1|TRBV5-4|NA
ASSLVRTAEAF
>TRBJ2-6|TRBV27|NA
ASSLDGNKSGANVLT
>TRBJ1-1|TRBV5-1|NA
ASSLDRRNTEAF
>TRBJ2-3|TRBV27|NA
ASSLSRSTDTQY
>TRBJ2-2|TRBV29-1|NA
SVVPEYRTSGSGAGELF
>TRBJ2-7|TRBV19|NA
ASSIGGTGGYEQY
>TRBJ2-3|TRBV30|NA
AWSYSSSTDTQY
>TRBJ2-7|TRBV21-1|NA
ASSTRTGGREQY
>TRBJ1-1|TRBV28|NA
ASSQLGPGGTEAF
>TRBJ1-1|TRBV7-2|NA
ASSLPGAPNTEAF
>TRBJ2-5|TRBV11-1|NA
ASSLGRTPEETQY
>TRBJ1-3|TRBV19|NA
ASEIWGGSSGNTIY
>TRBJ1-4|TRBV19|NA
ANSITGMDERNGKLF
>TRBJ2-1|TRBV18|NA
ASSPGTILEQF
>TRBJ1-3|TRBV18|few
ASSPRGDSGNTIY
>TRBJ2-1|TRBV19|few
ASSISRTGGNEQF
>TRBJ1-1|TRBV19|NA
ASVRYMNTEAF
>TRBJ1-1|TRBV27|NA
ASSSQGAQDTEAF
>TRBJ2-1|TRBV18|few
ASSPPNSGKNEQF
>TRBJ2-5|TRBV4-1|NA
ASSARRYQETQY
>TRBJ2-7|TRBV6-1|NA
ASSMTSDYYEQY
>TRBJ2-5|TRBV7-2|NA
ASSLGTQETQY
>TRBJ2-1|TRBV2|NA
AGSAEGRASYNEQF
>TRBJ1-2|TRBV19|once
ASSIVGKNYGYT
>TRBJ1-2|TRBV18|NA
ASSPYQSRDRGGNYGYT
>TRBJ1-1|TRBV6-1|NA
ATSERAVGTEAF
>TRBJ2-1|TRBV9|NA
ASSVVGGAGSHEQF